This entry features one TCR beta chain sequence. Its target is not known. In each case, adjacent lung free of atypia was taken at least 2 cm from the tumor margin. The data originate from a study of T cells in localized non-small cell lung cancer. Whole-study results and caveats: Heterogeneity is still possible, as just one tumor region was sequenced. Adjacent lung tissue had a median about 57 of the top 100 clones found in the tumor. Among the tissues sampled, uninvolved adjacent lung had the highest T cell clonality, above tumor.

Method: immunoSEQ multiplex PCR; TCRdb's copy keeps in-frame clones and lacks some. This repertoire shows about 1,200 clones, 26% found once; its top ten account for roughly 31%. Looked up from germline, CDR1 is KGHSH and CDR2 is LQKENI. The V gene lost 3 bases and the J gene lost 8 bases, with 16 bases spanning the gap. The CDR3 has 14 amino acids. This TCR came from a man aged 35 to 69 with stage II lung adenocarcinoma. The V gene is TRBV18, the J gene TRBJ1-2, with no clear D. Specimen: normal lung tissue next to the tumor, collected before any cancer treatment. This chain's CDR3 is CASSPGAGLWGYTF. The DNA of the CDR3 is TGTGCCAGCTCACCGGGTGCCGGGTTATGGGGCTACACCTTC.